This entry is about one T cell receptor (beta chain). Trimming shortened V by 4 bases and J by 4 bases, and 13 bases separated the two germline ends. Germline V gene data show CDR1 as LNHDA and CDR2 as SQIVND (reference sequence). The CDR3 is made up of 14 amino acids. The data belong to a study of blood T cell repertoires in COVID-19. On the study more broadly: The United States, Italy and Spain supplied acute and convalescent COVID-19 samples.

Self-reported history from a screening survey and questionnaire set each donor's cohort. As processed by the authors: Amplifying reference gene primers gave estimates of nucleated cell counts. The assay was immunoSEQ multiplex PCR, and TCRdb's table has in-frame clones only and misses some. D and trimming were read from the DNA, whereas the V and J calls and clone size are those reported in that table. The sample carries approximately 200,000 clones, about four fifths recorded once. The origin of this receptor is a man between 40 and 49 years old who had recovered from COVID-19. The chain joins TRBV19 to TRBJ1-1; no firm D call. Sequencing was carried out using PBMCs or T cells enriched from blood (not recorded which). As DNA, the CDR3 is TGTGCCAGTAGTACCCGGAGGCCGGGCACTGAAGCTTTCTTT. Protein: CASSTRRPGTEAFF.